The entry below describes one TCR beta chain. CDR1 and CDR2 (germline): LNHDA, SQIVND (reference sequence). The CDR3 length is 15 residues. Trimming took off 3 bases at V and 4 bases at J, with 13 bases between the two ends. This sample stems from a study of blood T cell repertoires in COVID-19. Clones were sequenced by immunoSEQ multiplex PCR, and TCRdb holds only the in-frame ones, with some missing. The repertoire holds 70,000 to 95,000 clones, with 70% to 85% as singletons. The chain has TRBV19 and TRBJ2-1; D perhaps matches TRBD2 (6 bases). This receptor was identified in a woman aged 45-60 years with acute or convalescent COVID-19. Input material: peripheral blood. CDR3 sequence (DNA): TGTGCCAGTAGTATGGGGACTCTCGAGTACAATGAGCAGTTCTTC. Translation gives CASSMGTLEYNEQFF.